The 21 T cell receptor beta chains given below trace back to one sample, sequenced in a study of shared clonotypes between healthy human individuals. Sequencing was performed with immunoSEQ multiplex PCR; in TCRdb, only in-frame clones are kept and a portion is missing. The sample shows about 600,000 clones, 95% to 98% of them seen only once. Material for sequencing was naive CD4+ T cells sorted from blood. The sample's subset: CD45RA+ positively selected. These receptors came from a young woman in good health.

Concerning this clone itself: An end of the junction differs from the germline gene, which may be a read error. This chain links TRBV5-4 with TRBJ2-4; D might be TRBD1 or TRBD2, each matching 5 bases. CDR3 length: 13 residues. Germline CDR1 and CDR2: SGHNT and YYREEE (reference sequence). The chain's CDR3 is CASSLKDGANRDF. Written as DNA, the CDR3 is TGTGCCAGCAGCTTAAAGGACGGGGCCAATAGAGACTTC.

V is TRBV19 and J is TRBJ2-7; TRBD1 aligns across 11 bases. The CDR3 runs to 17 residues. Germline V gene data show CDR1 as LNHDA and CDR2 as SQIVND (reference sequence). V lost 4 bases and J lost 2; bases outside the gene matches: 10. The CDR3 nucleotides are TGTGCCAGTAGTAGCGGACAGGGGGCCCGGAGTACCTACGAGCAGTACTTC. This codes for CASSSGQGARSTYEQYF. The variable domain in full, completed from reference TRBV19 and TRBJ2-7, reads DGGITQSPKYLFRKEGQNVTLSCEQNLNHDAMYWYRQDPGQGLRLIYYSQIVNDFQKGDIAEGYSVSREKKESFPLTVTSAQKNPTAFYLCASSSGQGARSTYEQYFGPGTRLTVT.

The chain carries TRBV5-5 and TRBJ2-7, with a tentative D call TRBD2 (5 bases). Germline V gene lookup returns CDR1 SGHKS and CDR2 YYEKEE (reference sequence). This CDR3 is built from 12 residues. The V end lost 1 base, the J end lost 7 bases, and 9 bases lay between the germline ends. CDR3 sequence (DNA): TGTGCCAGCAGCTTGATCCCGGGGGAGCAGTACTTC. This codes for CASSLIPGEQYF.

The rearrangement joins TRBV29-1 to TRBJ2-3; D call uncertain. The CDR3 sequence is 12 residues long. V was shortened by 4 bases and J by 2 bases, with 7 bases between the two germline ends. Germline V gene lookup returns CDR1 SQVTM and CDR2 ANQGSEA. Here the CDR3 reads CSVADNTDTQYF. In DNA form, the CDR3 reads TGCAGCGTTGCCGACAACACAGATACGCAGTATTTT.

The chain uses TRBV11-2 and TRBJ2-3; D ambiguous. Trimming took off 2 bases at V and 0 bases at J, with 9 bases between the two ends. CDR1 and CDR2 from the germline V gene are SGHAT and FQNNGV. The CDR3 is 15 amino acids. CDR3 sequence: CASSLRGRSTDTQYF. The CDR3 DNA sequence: TGTGCCAGCAGCTTAAGAGGACGGAGCACAGATACGCAGTATTTT.

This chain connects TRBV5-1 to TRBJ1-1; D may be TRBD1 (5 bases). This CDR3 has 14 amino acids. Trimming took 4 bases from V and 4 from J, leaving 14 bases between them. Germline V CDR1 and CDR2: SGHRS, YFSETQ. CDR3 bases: TGCGCCAGCAGCCAAGGCGGGACGTTCACTGAAGCTTTCTTT. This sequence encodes CASSQGGTFTEAFF.

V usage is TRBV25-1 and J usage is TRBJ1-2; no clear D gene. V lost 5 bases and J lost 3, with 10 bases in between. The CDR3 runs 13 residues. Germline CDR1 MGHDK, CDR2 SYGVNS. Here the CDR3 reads CASSREGYYGYTF. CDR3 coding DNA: TGTGCCAGCAGTCGTGAGGGCTACTATGGCTACACCTTC.

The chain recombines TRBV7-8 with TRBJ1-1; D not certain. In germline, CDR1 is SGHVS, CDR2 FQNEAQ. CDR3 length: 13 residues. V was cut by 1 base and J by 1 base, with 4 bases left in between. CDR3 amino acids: CASSLVPNTEAFF. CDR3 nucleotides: TGTGCCAGCAGCTTAGTGCCGAACACTGAAGCTTTCTTT.

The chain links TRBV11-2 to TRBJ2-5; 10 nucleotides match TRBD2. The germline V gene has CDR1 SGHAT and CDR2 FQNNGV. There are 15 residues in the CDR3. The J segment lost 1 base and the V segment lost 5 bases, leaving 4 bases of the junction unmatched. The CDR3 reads CASSDLAGGQETQYF. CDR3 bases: TGTGCCAGCAGCGATTTAGCGGGGGGCCAAGAGACCCAGTACTTC.

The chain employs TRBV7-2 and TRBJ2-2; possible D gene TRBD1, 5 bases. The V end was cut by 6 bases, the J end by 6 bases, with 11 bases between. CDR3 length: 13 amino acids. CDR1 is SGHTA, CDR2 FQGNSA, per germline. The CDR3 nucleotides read TGTGCCAGCAGATACCAGGGCTCCGGGGAGCTGTTTTTT. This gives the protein CASRYQGSGELFF.

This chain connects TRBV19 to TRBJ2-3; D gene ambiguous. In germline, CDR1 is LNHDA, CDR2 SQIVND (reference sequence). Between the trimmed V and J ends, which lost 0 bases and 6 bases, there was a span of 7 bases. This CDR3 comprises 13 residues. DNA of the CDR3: TGTGCCAGTAGTATAGAGGCGACGGATACGCAGTATTTT. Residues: CASSIEATDTQYF.

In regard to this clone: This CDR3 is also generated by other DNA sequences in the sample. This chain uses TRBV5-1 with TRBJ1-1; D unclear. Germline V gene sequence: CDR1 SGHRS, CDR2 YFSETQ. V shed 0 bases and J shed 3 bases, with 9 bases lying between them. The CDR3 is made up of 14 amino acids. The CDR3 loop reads CASSLVGSYTEAFF. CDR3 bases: TGCGCCAGCAGCTTGGTGGGGAGTTACACTGAAGCTTTCTTT.

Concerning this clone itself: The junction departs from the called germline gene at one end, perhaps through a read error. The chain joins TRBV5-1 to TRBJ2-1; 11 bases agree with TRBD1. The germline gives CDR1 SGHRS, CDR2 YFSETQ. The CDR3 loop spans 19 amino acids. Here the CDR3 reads CASSLDRGQGFSSYNEQFF. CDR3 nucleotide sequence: TGCGCCAGCAGTTTGGACAGGGGGCAGGGGTTTAGCTCCTACAATGAGCAGTTCTTC.

The CDR3 coding sequence is TGTGCCAGTAGTATTCTGGGACAAATAAACACCGGGGAGCTGTTTTTT. It yields the protein CASSILGQINTGELFF. J is TRBJ2-2 and V is TRBV19; maybe TRBD1 (6 bases). V gave up 3 bases and J gave up 2 bases, with 13 bases separating them. The CDR3 extends over 16 amino acids. Looked up from germline, CDR1 is LNHDA and CDR2 is SQIVND (reference sequence). The full variable domain, with the rest looked up from reference TRBV19 and TRBJ2-2, is DGGITQSPKYLFRKEGQNVTLSCEQNLNHDAMYWYRQDPGQGLRLIYYSQIVNDFQKGDIAEGYSVSREKKESFPLTVTSAQKNPTAFYLCASSILGQINTGELFFGEGSRLTVL.

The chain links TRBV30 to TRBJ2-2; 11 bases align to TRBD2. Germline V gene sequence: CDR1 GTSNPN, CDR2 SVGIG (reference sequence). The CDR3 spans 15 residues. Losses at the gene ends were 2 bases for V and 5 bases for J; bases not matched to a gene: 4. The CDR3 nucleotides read TGTGCCTGGAGTTCACTAGCGGGAGTGACCGGGGAGCTGTTTTTT. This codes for CAWSSLAGVTGELFF.

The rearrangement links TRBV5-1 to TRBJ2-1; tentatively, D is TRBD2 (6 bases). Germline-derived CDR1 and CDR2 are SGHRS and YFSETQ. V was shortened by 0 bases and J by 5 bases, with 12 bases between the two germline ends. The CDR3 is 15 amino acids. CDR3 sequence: CASSLAEGLNNEQFF. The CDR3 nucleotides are TGCGCCAGCAGCTTGGCCGAGGGACTGAACAATGAGCAGTTCTTC.

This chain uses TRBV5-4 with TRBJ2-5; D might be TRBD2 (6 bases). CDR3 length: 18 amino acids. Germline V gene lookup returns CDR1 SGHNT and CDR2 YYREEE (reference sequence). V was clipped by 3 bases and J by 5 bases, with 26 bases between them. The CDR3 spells CASSSLTRSGVGSETQYF. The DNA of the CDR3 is TGTGCCAGCAGCTCACTCACACGATCGGGGGTCGGGAGTGAGACCCAGTACTTC.

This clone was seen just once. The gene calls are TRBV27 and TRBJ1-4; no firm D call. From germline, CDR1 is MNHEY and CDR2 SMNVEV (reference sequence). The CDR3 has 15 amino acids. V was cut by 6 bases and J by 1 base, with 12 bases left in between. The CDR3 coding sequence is TGTGCCAGCAGGGAAGGAATCGGAACTAATGAAAAACTGTTTTTT. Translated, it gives CASREGIGTNEKLFF. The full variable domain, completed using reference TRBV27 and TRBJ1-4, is EAQVTQNPRYLITVTGKKLTVTCSQNMNHEYMSWYRQDPGLGLRQIYYSMNVEVTDKGDVPEGYKVSRKEKRNFPLILESPSPNQTSLYFCASREGIGTNEKLFFGSGTQLSVL.

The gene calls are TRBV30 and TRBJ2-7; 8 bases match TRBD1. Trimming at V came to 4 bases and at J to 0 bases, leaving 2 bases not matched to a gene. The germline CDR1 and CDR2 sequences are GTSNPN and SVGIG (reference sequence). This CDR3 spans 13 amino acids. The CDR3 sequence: CAWNRGSSYEQYF. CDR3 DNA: TGTGCCTGGAACAGGGGGTCCTCCTACGAGCAGTACTTC.

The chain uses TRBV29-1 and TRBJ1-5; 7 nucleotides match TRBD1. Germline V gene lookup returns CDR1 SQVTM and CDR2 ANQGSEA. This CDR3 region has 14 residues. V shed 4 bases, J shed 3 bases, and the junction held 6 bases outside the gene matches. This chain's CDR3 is CSVAQGDTNQPQHF. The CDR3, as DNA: TGCAGCGTTGCCCAGGGGGACACCAATCAGCCCCAGCATTTT.

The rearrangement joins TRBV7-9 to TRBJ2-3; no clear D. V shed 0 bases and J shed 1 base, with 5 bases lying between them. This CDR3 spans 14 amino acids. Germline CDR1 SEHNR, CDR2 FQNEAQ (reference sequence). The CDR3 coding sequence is TGTGCCAGCAGCTTAGCGTCGGGCACAGATACGCAGTATTTT. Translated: CASSLASGTDTQYF.